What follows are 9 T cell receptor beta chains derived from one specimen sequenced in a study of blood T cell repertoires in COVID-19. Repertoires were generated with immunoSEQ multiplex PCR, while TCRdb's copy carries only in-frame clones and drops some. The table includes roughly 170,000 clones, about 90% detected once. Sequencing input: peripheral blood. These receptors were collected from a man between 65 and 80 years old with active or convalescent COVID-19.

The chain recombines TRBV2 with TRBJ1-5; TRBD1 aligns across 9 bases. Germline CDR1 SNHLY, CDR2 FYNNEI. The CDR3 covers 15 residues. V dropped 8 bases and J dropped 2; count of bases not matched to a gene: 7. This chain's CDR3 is CASGTGSHGNQPQHF. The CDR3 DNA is TGTGCCAGCGGGACAGGGTCGCACGGCAATCAGCCCCAGCATTTT.

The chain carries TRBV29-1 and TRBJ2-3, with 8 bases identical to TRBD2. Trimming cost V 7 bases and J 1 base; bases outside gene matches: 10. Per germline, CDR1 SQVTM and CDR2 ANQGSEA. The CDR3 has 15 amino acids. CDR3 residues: CSALRVAGRTDTQYF. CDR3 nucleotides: TGCAGCGCCCTCCGGGTAGCGGGACGCACAGATACGCAGTATTTT.

CDR3 sequence (DNA): TGTGCCAGCAGTTTTCGGACAGGGCCGAAAGATACGCAGTATTTT. Residues: CASSFRTGPKDTQYF. The chain links TRBV6-2 or TRBV6-3 to TRBJ2-3, with 8 bases aligning to TRBD1. V shed 4 bases, J shed 5 bases, and the junction held 8 bases outside the gene matches. Germline values: CDR1 MNHEY, CDR2 SVGEGT. The CDR3 length is 15 residues.

This chain's CDR3 is CASSIGVLSEKLFF. The DNA of the CDR3 is TGTGCCAGCAGTATAGGGGTACTAAGCGAAAAACTGTTTTTT. The rearrangement joins TRBV11-2 to TRBJ1-4; possible D gene TRBD1, 5 bases. This CDR3 is 14 amino acids long. The germline gives CDR1 SGHAT, CDR2 FQNNGV. Trimming left V 6 bases short and J 8 bases short, with 16 bases between.

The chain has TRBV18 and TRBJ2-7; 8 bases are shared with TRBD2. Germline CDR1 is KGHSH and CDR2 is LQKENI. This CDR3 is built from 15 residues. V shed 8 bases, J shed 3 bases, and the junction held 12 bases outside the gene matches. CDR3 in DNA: TGTGCCAGCCATGCAGCGGGGGCGCTTAACTACGAGCAGTACTTC. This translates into CASHAAGALNYEQYF.

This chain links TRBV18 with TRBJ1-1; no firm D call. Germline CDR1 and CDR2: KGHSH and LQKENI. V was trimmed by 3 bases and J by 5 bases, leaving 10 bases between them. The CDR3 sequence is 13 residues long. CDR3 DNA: TGTGCCAGCTCACCCTCTCGCGCGACTGAAGCTTTCTTT. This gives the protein CASSPSRATEAFF.

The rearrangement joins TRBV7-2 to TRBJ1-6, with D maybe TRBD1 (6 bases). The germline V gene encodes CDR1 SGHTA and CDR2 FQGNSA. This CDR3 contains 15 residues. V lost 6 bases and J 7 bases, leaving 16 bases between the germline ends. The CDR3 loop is CASSPAGGPNSPLHF. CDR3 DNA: TGTGCCAGCAGTCCGGCGGGGGGCCCCAATTCACCCCTCCACTTT.

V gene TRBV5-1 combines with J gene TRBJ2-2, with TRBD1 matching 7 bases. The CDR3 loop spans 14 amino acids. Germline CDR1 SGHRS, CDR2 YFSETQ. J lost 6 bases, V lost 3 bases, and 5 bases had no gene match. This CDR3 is CASSSRQGPGELFF. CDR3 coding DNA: TGCGCCAGCAGCTCCCGACAGGGACCCGGGGAGCTGTTTTTT.

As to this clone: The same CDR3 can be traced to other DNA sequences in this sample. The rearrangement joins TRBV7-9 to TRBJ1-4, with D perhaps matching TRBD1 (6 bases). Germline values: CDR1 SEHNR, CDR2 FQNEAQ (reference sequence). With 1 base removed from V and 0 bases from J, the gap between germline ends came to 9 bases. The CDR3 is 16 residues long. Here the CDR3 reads CASSLGTVATNEKLFF. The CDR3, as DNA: TGTGCCAGCAGCTTAGGGACAGTCGCAACTAATGAAAAACTGTTTTTT. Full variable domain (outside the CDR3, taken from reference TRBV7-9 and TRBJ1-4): DTGVSQNPRHKITKRGQNVTFRCDPISEHNRLYWYRQTLGQGPEFLTYFQNEAQLEKSRLLSDRFSAERPKGSFSTLEIQRTEQGDSAMYLCASSLGTVATNEKLFFGSGTQLSVL.